One sample yielded the 21 T cell receptor beta chains listed below, sequenced in a study of blood T cells in healthy people across ages (dated by TCRdb to 2015 to 2017). Libraries came from 5' RACE. The run used an Illumina HiSeq 2500. A second roughly 6 to 12 cycle PCR used a sample-barcoded 5' primer and a J-beta primer mix. TCRdb redid the processing of the public reads, applying fastp at Q25 and MiXCR, and retained in-frame beta chains. One record per CDR3 amino acid sequence lists the most common genes and DNA. The sample includes some 1.5 million distinct CDR3 sequences, with approximately 43% observed a single time. The ten most abundant clones make up around 4% of the sample. The sample taken for sequencing was blood. The receptors shown here come from a woman younger than 30 in good health.

This clonotype was found once. The V and J genes are TRBV29-1 and TRBJ2-4; 9 nucleotides agree with TRBD2. The CDR3 has 14 amino acids. Germline CDR1 reads SQVTM; CDR2 reads ANQGSEA. The junction had 13 bases not matched to a gene; V was cut back by 3 bases and J by 13 bases. In DNA, the CDR3 is TGCAGCGTTGAGGCGGGAGGGACGTTCAATGAGCAGTACTTC. This encodes CSVEAGGTFNEQYF. Combining the CDR3 with reference TRBV29-1 and TRBJ2-4 gives the whole variable domain SAVISQKPSRDICQRGTSLTIQCQVDSQVTMMFWYRQQPGQSLTLIATANQGSEATYESGFVIDKFPISRPNLTFSTLTVSNMSPEDSSIYLCSVEAGGTFNEQYFGAGTRLSVL.

This clonotype was found a few times. J is TRBJ2-5 and V is TRBV7-2; tentative D call: TRBD2 (6 bases). The CDR3 spans 14 residues. Trimming took 5 bases from V and 11 from J, leaving 21 bases between them. CDR1 is SGHTA and CDR2 is FQGNSA in the germline V gene. CDR3 bases: TGTGCCAGCAGCCCCCAACACCGTAGCCGGGAGCAGTACTTC. Residues: CASSPQHRSREQYF.

The table lists this clonotype with a few counts. This chain links TRBV10-3 with TRBJ1-1; D is unclear. V dropped 8 bases and J dropped 0 bases, with 13 bases sitting between them. The CDR3 has 14 residues. Germline loops: CDR1 ENHRY, CDR2 SYGVKD. CDR3 DNA sequence: TGTGCCATCTCCGCCGGGCTTCTGAACACTGAAGCTTTCTTT. It specifies CAISAGLLNTEAFF.

In regard to this clonotype: Relative to the germline gene, one junction end is altered; a read error may explain this. The genes are TRBV20-1 and TRBJ2-4, with no clear D. The CDR3 consists of 16 residues. Germline V gene lookup returns CDR1 DFQATT and CDR2 SNEGSKA (reference sequence). CDR3 nucleotides: TGCAGTGCTAGAGATATGGTTGGAGTAGCCAAAAACTTTCAGTACTTC. Amino acids: CSARDMVGVAKNFQYF.

In DNA form, the CDR3 reads TGTGCCAGCAGTTTGTGGGCGAAAGGGGCCAACGTCCTGACTTTC. Residues: CASSLWAKGANVLTF. The V and J genes are TRBV6-1 and TRBJ2-6, with unresolved D. Looked up from germline, CDR1 is MNHNS and CDR2 is SASEGT. The V end was cut by 5 bases, the J end by 4 bases, with 12 bases between. This CDR3 is 15 amino acids long.

This clonotype was counted a single time. The chain employs TRBV9 and TRBJ1-1, with D unresolved. CDR1 and CDR2 (germline): SGDLS, YYNGEE. This CDR3 has 13 amino acids. V lost 4 bases and J lost 4, with 11 bases in between. CDR3 DNA: TGTGCCAGCAGCCCAACTTACAGCACTGAAGCTTTCTTT. Encoded protein: CASSPTYSTEAFF.

The V gene is TRBV20-1, the J gene TRBJ2-1, with 14 bases aligning to TRBD2. This CDR3 is built from 15 residues. Germline CDR1 DFQATT, CDR2 SNEGSKA (reference sequence). V lost 0 bases and J lost 7; bases outside the gene matches: 2. The CDR3 spells CSAREGTSGGNEQFF. CDR3 nucleotide sequence: TGCAGTGCTAGAGAAGGGACTAGCGGGGGAAATGAGCAGTTCTTC.

This clonotype showed up just a few times. The gene calls are TRBV12-5 and TRBJ2-2; a weak D match, TRBD2 (6 bases). The CDR3 covers 16 residues. V shed 3 bases and J shed 3 bases, with 14 bases lying between them. CDR1 LGHNT and CDR2 FRNRAP come from the germline V gene. This chain's CDR3 is CASGLNPTSYTGELFF. The DNA for the CDR3 is TGTGCTAGTGGTTTAAACCCGACTAGTTACACCGGGGAGCTGTTTTTT.

The rearrangement joins TRBV28 to TRBJ2-3; 7 bases are a match to TRBD1. This CDR3 has 14 residues. Germline CDR1 and CDR2: MDHEN and SYDVKM. With 6 bases clipped from V and 7 bases from J, the junction kept 10 bases outside the gene matches. The DNA of the CDR3 is TGTGCCAGCAGAACAACAGGGGTGACAAATACGCAGTATTTT. It specifies CASRTTGVTNTQYF. Supplemented by reference TRBV28 and TRBJ2-3, the full variable domain reads DVKVTQSSRYLVKRTGEKVFLECVQDMDHENMFWYRQDPGLGLRLIYFSYDVKMKEKGDIPEGYSVSREKKERFSLILESASTNQTSMYLCASRTTGVTNTQYFGPGTRLTVL.

This clonotype occurred once. This chain connects TRBV7-2 to TRBJ2-3; TRBD2 matches at 9 bases. V lost 4 bases and J lost 1; bases outside the gene matches: 9. The CDR3 sequence is 17 residues long. The germline CDR1 and CDR2 sequences are SGHTA and FQGNSA. In nucleotides, the CDR3 is TGTGCCAGCAGCTCCCCGGCGGGAGGGCTCCGCACAGATACGCAGTATTTT. It specifies CASSSPAGGLRTDTQYF. Full variable domain (outside the CDR3, taken from reference TRBV7-2 and TRBJ2-3): GAGVSQSPSNKVTEKGKDVELRCDPISGHTALYWYRQSLGQGLEFLIYFQGNSAPDKSGLPSDRFSAERTGGSVSTLTIQRTQQEDSAVYLCASSSPAGGLRTDTQYFGPGTRLTVL.

This clonotype has a handful of counts. CDR3 sequence: CASSLVPGASYNEQFF. CDR3 sequence (DNA): TGTGCCAGCAGCTTAGTTCCCGGAGCCTCCTACAATGAGCAGTTCTTC. The chain joins TRBV7-9 to TRBJ2-1; unclear D gene. The CDR3 covers 16 residues. Germline values: CDR1 SEHNR, CDR2 FQNEAQ (reference sequence). V dropped 1 base and J dropped 0 bases, with 10 bases sitting between them.

The rearrangement joins TRBV7-9 to TRBJ2-1; 9 positions match TRBD2. The CDR3 runs 14 residues. The V segment lost 5 bases and the J segment 9 bases; nucleotides outside the gene matches: 8. Germline CDR1 is SEHNR and CDR2 is FQNEAQ (reference sequence). Here the CDR3 DNA reads TGTGCCAGCAGCCCCGGGGGCGGGAGGGTTGAGCAGTTCTTC. It encodes CASSPGGGRVEQFF.

The chain combines TRBV7-8 with TRBJ2-5; TRBD2 agrees at 8 bases. V trimming: 5 bases; J trimming: 0 bases; junction bases outside the gene matches: 8. CDR1 is SGHVS and CDR2 is FQNEAQ in the germline V gene. The CDR3 covers 16 residues. CDR3 region: CASSPVPSGYQETQYF. CDR3 nucleotide sequence: TGTGCCAGCAGCCCTGTCCCTAGCGGGTACCAAGAGACCCAGTACTTC.

The sample holds a few counts of this clonotype. The gene calls are TRBV24-1 and TRBJ2-3, with 10 bases lining up with TRBD2. Germline-derived CDR1 and CDR2 are KGHDR and SFDVKD. After removal of 2 bases from V and 2 bases from J, the junction contained 9 bases not matched to a gene. CDR3 length: 18 residues. CDR3 sequence: CATSDWSPTSGNTDTQYF. The CDR3 DNA is TGTGCCACCAGTGATTGGTCCCCTACTAGCGGGAACACAGATACGCAGTATTTT.

This clonotype was detected only a few times. The V gene is TRBV12-3 or TRBV12-4, the J gene TRBJ2-1, with a weak D call TRBD2 (6 bases). The CDR3 is 18 residues long. Deletions cut 4 bases from V and 8 bases from J, with 27 bases between. The DNA for the CDR3 is TGTGCCAGCAGTTCCCGCTATCTATCCGGGGGAACCGTCGATGAGCAGTTCTTC. It specifies CASSSRYLSGGTVDEQFF.

The chain joins TRBV11-2 to TRBJ2-1; TRBD1 agrees at 8 bases. The CDR3 contains 13 residues. Germline loops: CDR1 SGHAT, CDR2 FQNNGV. V shed 4 bases and J 8 bases; nucleotides not matched to a gene: 4. DNA for the CDR3: TGTGCCAGCAGCTCGCAGGGGGCGTATGAGCAGTTCTTC. Residues: CASSSQGAYEQFF.

The rearrangement links TRBV27 to TRBJ2-1, with 8 bases identical to TRBD2. From germline, CDR1 is MNHEY and CDR2 SMNVEV (reference sequence). The CDR3 is 18 amino acids. V lost 5 bases and J lost 3; bases outside the gene matches: 15. The CDR3 reads CASSPSHPVLADYNEQFF. The CDR3 DNA sequence: TGTGCCAGCAGTCCATCCCATCCGGTACTAGCGGACTACAATGAGCAGTTCTTC.

As regards this clonotype: An end of the junction does not agree with germline; a read error may underlie this. This sequence joins TRBV27 and TRBJ2-5; D call uncertain. The CDR3 sequence is 16 residues long. Germline V CDR1 and CDR2: MNHEY, SMNVEV (reference sequence). The CDR3, as DNA: TGTGCCGGCAGTTCCATATTGGACCGCCATCAAGAGACCCAGTACTTC. This sequence encodes CAGSSILDRHQETQYF.

This clonotype was observed a few times. The V call is TRBV6-2 or TRBV6-3, the J call TRBJ2-7; a possible D gene is TRBD2 (6 bases). Per the germline V gene, CDR1 is MNHEY and CDR2 is SVGEGT. The CDR3 is 16 residues long. V shed 5 bases and J shed 0 bases, with 17 bases lying between them. The CDR3 DNA reads TGTGCCAGCAGTCCTTGGTTAGCGGACTTCTCCTACGAGCAGTACTTC. Translated, it gives CASSPWLADFSYEQYF.

The chain employs TRBV12-5 and TRBJ2-2; D may be TRBD2 (5 bases). This CDR3 region has 16 residues. V gave up 3 bases and J gave up 4 bases, with 15 bases separating them. Germline loops: CDR1 LGHNT, CDR2 FRNRAP. CDR3 sequence: CASGFSLASGTGELFF. The CDR3 nucleotides read TGTGCTAGTGGTTTTTCCCTAGCTTCGGGCACCGGGGAGCTGTTTTTT.

This clonotype was counted a few times. The chain links TRBV12-3 or TRBV12-4 to TRBJ2-5, with TRBD2 matching over 8 bases. CDR3 length: 12 residues. The ends lost 10 bases at V and 11 bases at J; junction bases unmatched: 12. The CDR3 region is CATSGFYNEQYF. The CDR3 DNA follows: TGTGCCACTAGCGGGTTTTACAATGAGCAGTACTTC.